The 13 T cell receptor beta chains in this list originate from one sample, sequenced in a study of T cells in Graves' hyperthyroidism and ophthalmopathy. TCR beta CDR3 regions were amplified from RNA transcripts. HTBI primers were employed in a first-round RT-PCR of the TCR CDR3. Using its own MiXCR run on the multiplex PCR reads, TCRdb lists one record per CDR3 protein. The data show more than 300,000 distinct CDR3 sequences, over 10% seen once. The specimen sequenced was blood. Receptor source: a woman aged 18 to 35 with Graves' hyperthyroidism.

The table lists this clonotype with many counts. V and J are TRBV3-1 and TRBJ1-2; a possible D gene is TRBD1 (5 bases). The germline V and J ends were trimmed by 2 bases and 2 bases, with 18 bases remaining between them. CDR3 length equals 17 residues. From germline, CDR1 is LGHDT and CDR2 YNNKEL (reference sequence). CDR3 loop: CASSQTRGILMNYGYTF. Written as DNA, the CDR3 is TGTGCCAGCAGCCAAACCCGGGGCATTTTAATGAACTATGGCTACACCTTC. The whole variable domain, filled in from reference TRBV3-1 and TRBJ1-2, reads DTAVSQTPKYLVTQMGNDKSIKCEQNLGHDTMYWYKQDSKKFLKIMFSYNNKELIINETVPNRFSPKSPDKAHLNLHINSLELGDSAVYFCASSQTRGILMNYGYTFGSGTRLTVV.

There are many counts of this clonotype. This chain joins TRBV5-1 and TRBJ2-4; D is unresolved. The CDR3 runs to 14 residues. CDR1 and CDR2 from the germline V gene are SGHRS and YFSETQ. Trimming left V 0 bases short and J 2 bases short, with 6 bases between. DNA for the CDR3: TGCGCCAGCAGCTTGGATCTCCCCAAAAACATTCAGTACTTC. It translates to CASSLDLPKNIQYF.

This clonotype has at least ten counts. The CDR3 protein is CASSLVEGVGYEQYF. The CDR3 nucleotides read TGTGCCAGCAGCTTAGTAGAGGGTGTGGGCTACGAGCAGTACTTC. The V and J genes are TRBV7-2 and TRBJ2-7, with D possibly being TRBD2 (5 bases). This CDR3 has 15 amino acids. CDR1 SGHTA and CDR2 FQGNSA come from the germline V gene. V shed 1 base and J shed 3 bases, with 13 bases lying between them.

This clonotype was seen at least ten times. The genes are TRBV19 and TRBJ1-2; 7 bases map to TRBD1. The germline CDR1 and CDR2 sequences are LNHDA and SQIVND (reference sequence). The CDR3 totals 15 residues. The V and J ends lost 6 bases and 2 bases, in that order; junction bases with no gene match: 9. The CDR3: CASSPATGTNYGYTF. CDR3 sequence (DNA): TGTGCCAGTAGCCCAGCGACAGGGACCAACTATGGCTACACCTTC. The complete variable domain, with remaining parts taken from reference TRBV19 and TRBJ1-2, reads DGGITQSPKYLFRKEGQNVTLSCEQNLNHDAMYWYRQDPGQGLRLIYYSQIVNDFQKGDIAEGYSVSREKKESFPLTVTSAQKNPTAFYLCASSPATGTNYGYTFGSGTRLTVV.

This clonotype showed up many times. The V gene is TRBV11-2, the J gene TRBJ2-5; TRBD1 aligns across 8 bases. This CDR3 contains 14 residues. With 4 bases clipped from V and 4 bases from J, the junction kept 5 bases outside the gene matches. Germline loops: CDR1 SGHAT, CDR2 FQNNGV. DNA of the CDR3: TGTGCCAGCAGCTCCCAGGGGGCTGGAGAGACCCAGTACTTC. Its translation is CASSSQGAGETQYF.

The V and J genes are TRBV28 and TRBJ2-4; D not certain. Germline V gene data show CDR1 as MDHEN and CDR2 as SYDVKM. The V gene lost 6 bases and the J gene lost 3 bases, with 12 bases spanning the gap. The CDR3 spans 14 residues. CDR3 sequence: CASSHRVGKNIQYF. The CDR3 DNA follows: TGTGCCAGCAGCCATCGGGTGGGCAAAAACATTCAGTACTTC. The complete variable domain, with remaining parts taken from reference TRBV28 and TRBJ2-4, reads DVKVTQSSRYLVKRTGEKVFLECVQDMDHENMFWYRQDPGLGLRLIYFSYDVKMKEKGDIPEGYSVSREKKERFSLILESASTNQTSMYLCASSHRVGKNIQYFGAGTRLSVL.

This clonotype came up many times. The CDR3 here is CSAREYEKLFF. The CDR3 DNA sequence: TGCAGTGCTAGGGAGTATGAAAAACTGTTTTTT. This sequence joins TRBV20-1 and TRBJ1-4; D remains ambiguous. The V and J ends lost 3 bases and 6 bases respectively, with 5 bases between them. Germline loops: CDR1 DFQATT, CDR2 SNEGSKA (reference sequence). There are 11 residues in the CDR3.

In its sample, this clonotype was seen many times. The chain couples TRBV28 to TRBJ1-5; a possible D gene is TRBD1 (5 bases). V lost 8 bases and J lost 7, with 15 bases in between. Germline CDR1 is MDHEN and CDR2 is SYDVKM. CDR3 length: 13 residues. CDR3 amino acids: CASGMRGNQPQHF. The CDR3 DNA follows: TGTGCCAGCGGTATGAGGGGTAACCAGCCCCAGCATTTT.

This clonotype was seen repeatedly, ten times or more. The chain links TRBV5-1 to TRBJ2-1; 7 positions match TRBD1. CDR1 SGHRS and CDR2 YFSETQ come from the germline V gene. The CDR3 is 16 amino acids. With 2 bases clipped from V and 3 bases from J, the junction kept 8 bases outside the gene matches. This chain's CDR3 is CASSFTGALNYNEQFF. The CDR3 DNA reads TGCGCCAGCAGCTTTACAGGGGCCCTTAACTACAATGAGCAGTTCTTC.

This clonotype was seen ten or more times. The gene calls are TRBV28 and TRBJ2-7, with D tentatively TRBD2 (6 bases). The germline V and J ends were trimmed by 7 bases and 0 bases, with 13 bases remaining between them. The germline V gene has CDR1 MDHEN and CDR2 SYDVKM. The CDR3 spans 14 residues. CDR3 in amino acids: CASTRRGSSYEQYF. The CDR3 region has the DNA TGTGCCAGCACCCGTCGGGGGAGCTCCTACGAGCAGTACTTC.

The J gene is TRBJ2-2, the V gene TRBV18, with 10 nucleotides matching TRBD1. This CDR3 is built from 18 residues. CDR1 KGHSH and CDR2 LQKENI come from the germline V gene. V shed 2 bases and J 4 bases; nucleotides not matched to a gene: 10. DNA for the CDR3: TGTGCCAGCTCACCAAAGATGACAGGGGGCGCAGGCACCGGGGAGCTGTTTTTT. Its protein is CASSPKMTGGAGTGELFF. Full variable domain (missing parts from reference TRBV18 and TRBJ2-2): NAGVMQNPRHLVRRRGQEARLRCSPMKGHSHVYWYRQLPEEGLKFMVYLQKENIIDESGMPKERFSAEFPKEGPSILRIQQVVRGDSAAYFCASSPKMTGGAGTGELFFGEGSRLTVL.

Many counts were recorded for this clonotype. The chain links TRBV28 to TRBJ1-1; weak D call: TRBD1 (5 bases). Trimming removed 4 bases from V and 5 bases from J, with 8 bases in between. The length of the CDR3 is 12 residues. CDR1 is MDHEN and CDR2 is SYDVKM in the germline V gene. The CDR3 nucleotides read TGTGCCAGCAGTTGGGGACGGACTGAAGCTTTCTTT. Its translation is CASSWGRTEAFF.

This clonotype was counted ten times or more. This chain links TRBV10-3 with TRBJ2-3; 10 nucleotides agree with TRBD2. Looked up from germline, CDR1 is ENHRY and CDR2 is SYGVKD. After removal of 4 bases from V and 1 base from J, the junction contained 2 bases not matched to a gene. The CDR3 has 15 amino acids. CDR3 region: CAISGTSGGTDTQYF. The CDR3 nucleotides read TGTGCCATCAGTGGGACTAGCGGAGGCACAGATACGCAGTATTTT.